These T cell receptor beta chains were read from a single sample in a study of blood T cells in healthy people across ages. TCRdb re-derived calls from the 5' RACE reads in MiXCR, one entry per CDR3 protein. The sample shows some 1.5 million distinct CDR3 sequences, roughly two fifths of them seen only once. The sequencing input was blood. These receptors all stem from a woman under 30 in good health. Each CDR3 is given with its conserved first and last residue. The order of the fields is J gene, clone size, D gene, V gene, CDR3 DNA, CDR3 protein. The D gene is left open where the match is weak. Expanded clones get a size class; other rows say once, few or many, or leave the size out.

TRBJ1-1	few	-	TRBV29-1	TGCAGCGCATCAGGGGCGGGGGACACTGAAGCTTTCTTT	CSASGAGDTEAFF
TRBJ2-5	-	-	TRBV16	TGTGCCAGCAGCCAAGCCCTATCGCAGGAGACCCAGTACTTC	CASSQALSQETQYF
TRBJ2-7	-	-	TRBV20-1	TGCAGTGCTAGAAGGACGGAAACCTCCGAGCAGTACTTC	CSARRTETSEQYF
TRBJ2-7	-	-	TRBV5-1	TGCGCCAGCAGCTTACAGTCAGCCTACAATGAGCAGTACTTC	CASSLQSAYNEQYF
TRBJ1-6	few	TRBD1	TRBV9	TGTGCCAGCAGCATTGGGACAGGGGGCGTAAAAAATTCACCCCTCCACTTT	CASSIGTGGVKNSPLHF
TRBJ2-5	few	-	TRBV7-9	TGTGCCAGCAGCTTAACAACGTACCAAGAGACCCAGTACTTC	CASSLTTYQETQYF
TRBJ2-1	few	-	TRBV4-3	TGCGCCAGCAGCCCGGGGTTCTTC	CASSPGFF
TRBJ2-7	-	-	TRBV29-1	TGCAGCGTACCGGAACAGGGAGCCTACGAGCAGTACTTC	CSVPEQGAYEQYF
TRBJ2-1	-	TRBD2	TRBV9	TGTGCCAGCAGCGTAAGAAGCGGGGGGGTTGGGGAGCAGTTCTTC	CASSVRSGGVGEQFF
TRBJ1-4	-	-	TRBV27	TGTACCGATGAAAAACTGTTTTTT	CTDEKLFF
TRBJ1-4	few	TRBD1	TRBV7-9	TGTGCCAGCAGCCCAGACCTGACAGGGCTGGGTGAAAAACTGTTTTTT	CASSPDLTGLGEKLFF
TRBJ1-5	-	-	TRBV27	TGTGCCAGCAGTTTATTCAGGGGTGGCCAGCCCCAGCATTTT	CASSLFRGGQPQHF
TRBJ2-1	-	-	TRBV7-9	TGTGCCAGCAGCTTAGGAGGACTCCAGAAAAACAATGAGCAGTTCTTC	CASSLGGLQKNNEQFF
TRBJ2-3	-	-	TRBV7-9	TGTGCCAGCAGCTTAGTAACGACGTCCCTCAATACGCAGTATTTT	CASSLVTTSLNTQYF
TRBJ2-3	-	TRBD2	TRBV6-2/TRBV6-3	TGTGCCAGCAGCCACGGGACTAGCGGGGAAAGCACAGATACGCAGTATTTT	CASSHGTSGESTDTQYF
TRBJ2-3	few	TRBD2	TRBV28	TGTGCCATCAGGCTAGCGGGAGCCACAGATACGCAGTATTTT	CAIRLAGATDTQYF
TRBJ2-7	once	-	TRBV6-2/TRBV6-3	TGTGCCAGCAGTCCCTGGGGGGCGGAAAACGAGCAGTACTTC	CASSPWGAENEQYF
TRBJ1-6	-	-	TRBV28	TGTGCCAGCAGTTTATTGGGACTCCGAACCGATTCACCCCTCCACTTT	CASSLLGLRTDSPLHF
TRBJ2-5	-	-	TRBV5-8	TGTGCCAGCAGCCCGGGAAACCCCGGGTCAGAGTCTTTCCAAGAGACCCAGTACTTC	CASSPGNPGSESFQETQYF
TRBJ2-7	-	TRBD2	TRBV20-1	TGCAGTGCTACACAGCGGCGGGAGGTTAGGAGGGGGCAGTACTTC	CSATQRREVRRGQYF
TRBJ1-4	few	-	TRBV7-9	TGTGCCAGCAGCTTAGTCGGGGGTAGTGAAAAACTGTTTTTT	CASSLVGGSEKLFF
TRBJ2-7	-	TRBD1	TRBV27	TGTGCCAACAGCAGGACAGGGATTGCTTTGGAGTACTTC	CANSRTGIALEYF
TRBJ2-1	-	TRBD1	TRBV27	TGTGCCAGCAGTTTAGGACCGGGACAGGGCTCCAATGAGCAGTTCTTC	CASSLGPGQGSNEQFF
TRBJ2-3	-	-	TRBV7-9	TGTGCCAGCGAGGTCCGTACAGATACGCAGTATTTT	CASEVRTDTQYF
TRBJ2-3	-	TRBD1	TRBV24-1	TGTGCCACCAGTGGATTAGGGACAGGGGACGGAGATACGCAGTATTTT	CATSGLGTGDGDTQYF
TRBJ1-1	few	-	TRBV12-3/TRBV12-4	TGTGCCAGCAGCCCCAAGGGTCGTACTGAAGCTTTCTTT	CASSPKGRTEAFF
TRBJ2-1	-	-	TRBV6-2/TRBV6-3	TGTGCCAGCAGAGCCTTGAGGGGAGTGGACAATGAGCAGTTCTTC	CASRALRGVDNEQFF
TRBJ1-1	few	TRBD1	TRBV6-5	TGTGCCAGCAGCCCCCCGTCGGGACAGGGGGGCACTGAAGCTTTCTTT	CASSPPSGQGGTEAFF